Listed below are T cell receptor beta chains from one sample, sequenced in a study of T cells after posttransplantation cyclophosphamide. TCRdb keeps only in-frame clones here, not all; method: immunoSEQ multiplex PCR. In total the sample includes more than 20,000 clones, none of them seen once. The sequenced material came from PBMCs. The receptors come from a man aged 50 to 60 in good health, CMV-negative, and a related stem cell transplant donor. The CDR3 runs from the conserved cysteine through the conserved F or W. The D gene is left open where the match is weak. Some rows mark clone size as missing; the rest say once, few, many or name a class of expanded clone.

TRBV15,many,NA,TRBJ1-3,CATSNPAANTIYF,TGTGCCACCAGCAACCCCGCGGCAAACACCATATATTTT
TRBV9,NA,NA,TRBJ2-7,CASSVATDLLYEQYF,TGTGCCAGCAGCGTAGCAACAGACCTATTATACGAGCAGTACTTC
TRBV6-5,many,TRBD1,TRBJ1-2,CASSYSTGQGAYGYTF,TGTGCCAGCAGTTACTCGACGGGACAGGGGGCGTATGGCTACACCTTC
TRBV9,many,TRBD2,TRBJ2-3,CASSVTSVDTQYF,TGTGCCAGCAGCGTGACTAGCGTAGATACGCAGTATTTT
TRBV11-2,many,TRBD2,TRBJ2-2,CASSLKSGTSATGELFF,TGTGCCAGCAGCTTGAAATCCGGGACTAGCGCCACCGGGGAGCTGTTTTTT
TRBV7-6,many,NA,TRBJ1-2,CASSPLGQVYYGYTF,TGTGCCAGCAGCCCCCTGGGACAAGTTTACTATGGCTACACCTTC
TRBV19,many,NA,TRBJ2-5,CASRSPGVETQYF,TGTGCCAGTAGGAGCCCAGGGGTGGAGACCCAGTACTTC
TRBV7-3,many,TRBD2,TRBJ2-3,CASRSLGAGQATDTQYF,TGTGCCAGCAGGTCCCTGGGAGCGGGGCAAGCCACAGATACGCAGTATTTT
TRBV4-2,many,TRBD1,TRBJ1-3,CASSTSGTGYGNTIYF,TGTGCCAGCAGCACATCCGGGACAGGTTATGGAAACACCATATATTTT
TRBV7-8,many,NA,TRBJ1-1,CASSFQGQGTEAFF,TGTGCCAGCAGCTTCCAGGGGCAGGGAACTGAAGCTTTCTTT
TRBV11-2,many,NA,TRBJ2-2,CASSFRPQLRDTGELFF,TGTGCCAGCAGCTTCCGACCCCAGCTGAGGGACACCGGGGAGCTGTTTTTT
TRBV2,many,TRBD1,TRBJ1-6,CASKGQGGSPLHF,TGTGCCAGCAAGGGACAGGGCGGATCACCCCTCCACTTT
TRBV6-1,many,TRBD1,TRBJ1-4,CASSGQQGKIRAGEKLFF,TGTGCCAGCAGTGGACAACAGGGGAAAATTCGGGCAGGGGAAAAACTGTTTTTT
TRBV6-1,many,NA,TRBJ1-4,CASSVNRAGEKLFF,TGTGCCAGCAGTGTAAACAGGGCTGGGGAAAAACTGTTTTTT
TRBV10-2,NA,TRBD1,TRBJ2-1,CASRHTTGVGSYNEQFF,TGCGCCAGCAGACACACTACAGGGGTAGGCTCCTACAATGAGCAGTTCTTC
TRBV19,many,NA,TRBJ2-1,CASSIGHAKGPLEQFF,TGTGCCAGTAGTATCGGACACGCGAAAGGCCCTCTTGAGCAGTTCTTC
TRBV6-5,many,TRBD1,TRBJ1-2,CASSYGGQGLYGYTF,TGTGCCAGCAGTTACGGGGGACAGGGTCTTTATGGCTACACCTTC
TRBV5-6,many,NA,TRBJ1-5,CASSREGPNSNQPQHF,TGTGCCAGCAGCCGGGAAGGGCCCAATAGCAATCAGCCCCAGCATTTT
TRBV5-1,many,TRBD2,TRBJ2-1,CASSLAGGLLINEQFF,TGCGCCAGCAGCTTGGCGGGGGGTCTCCTAATAAATGAGCAGTTCTTC
TRBV30,many,NA,TRBJ2-1,CAWSIVIEQFF,TGTGCCTGGAGTATAGTCATAGAGCAGTTCTTC
TRBV7-9,many,TRBD2,TRBJ2-5,CASSLGAAGGPHSETQYF,TGTGCCAGCAGCTTAGGAGCAGCGGGAGGGCCGCATTCGGAGACCCAGTACTTC
TRBV2,many,TRBD1,TRBJ2-7,CASSGQGGGEQYF,TGTGCCAGCAGTGGACAGGGGGGGGGCGAGCAGTACTTC
TRBV6-1,many,NA,TRBJ1-1,CASSEVGRGGTEAFF,TGTGCCAGCAGTGAAGTGGGGAGGGGAGGGACTGAAGCTTTCTTT
TRBV6-5,many,NA,TRBJ2-3,CASSYHNTDTQYF,TGTGCCAGCAGTTACCACAACACAGATACGCAGTATTTT
TRBV5-5,many,TRBD1,TRBJ2-1,CASSWVAGGLSYEQFF,TGTGCCAGCAGCTGGGTTGCAGGGGGTTTAAGCTATGAGCAGTTCTTC
TRBV2,many,NA,TRBJ2-5,CASSGQQETQYF,TGTGCCAGCAGTGGACAGCAAGAGACCCAGTACTTC
TRBV5-6,many,NA,TRBJ2-7,CASSRVPAGSYEQYF,TGTGCCAGCAGCAGAGTTCCAGCGGGTAGCTACGAGCAGTACTTC
TRBV7-2,many,TRBD2,TRBJ2-7,CASSLRRTSGVYEQYF,TGTGCCAGCAGCTTAAGACGGACTAGCGGGGTCTACGAGCAGTACTTC
TRBV5-1,many,NA,TRBJ1-4,CASAPSGGTTNEKLFF,TGCGCCAGCGCCCCGTCGGGAGGGACAACTAATGAAAAACTGTTTTTT